These T cell receptor beta chains were read from a single sample in a study of T-cell memory formation after mild COVID-19. TCRdb fed the 5' RACE reads into MiXCR, producing one record per CDR3 protein. The repertoire holds around 200,000 distinct CDR3 sequences, with 20% to 25% as singletons. The sample consisted of PBMCs or a T cell subset sorted from them (not recorded which). The receptor source for this set is an adult woman who had mild COVID-19 (a few samples of this study predate the infection). Cell type and time point are not known. CDR3s include the opening cysteine and the closing phenylalanine or tryptophan. The D gene is left open where the match is weak. The size entry is marked missing in some rows and otherwise reads once, few, many or a size class.

clone_size j_call d_call v_call cdr3_nt cdr3_aa
few TRBJ2-7 TRBD2 TRBV11-2 TGTGCCAGCAGCTTAGATCTCGGGGGACTAGGGCTCTCCTACGAGCAGTACTTC CASSLDLGGLGLSYEQYF
few TRBJ2-3 TRBD1 TRBV5-6 TGTGCCAGCAAACCGACAGGGGATCCAGATACGCAGTATTTT CASKPTGDPDTQYF
NA TRBJ2-7 NA TRBV3-1 TGTGCCAGCAGCCAGTCGGAGAGTATCTACGAGCAGTACTTC CASSQSESIYEQYF
NA TRBJ1-3 NA TRBV4-1 TGCGCCAGCAGCCAGGGGGACACGCTGGGCACCATATATTTT CASSQGDTLGTIYF
few TRBJ2-1 TRBD2 TRBV6-2/TRBV6-3 TGTGCCAGCAGTTACTCGACCTGGACTAGCGGGAGTACGGGCTCCTACAATGAGCAGTTCTTC CASSYSTWTSGSTGSYNEQFF
few TRBJ2-7 TRBD1 TRBV5-1 TGCGCCAGCAGCTTGGTGGGACAGGGCACCGAGCAGTACTTC CASSLVGQGTEQYF
few TRBJ2-5 TRBD1 TRBV5-5 TGTGCCAGCAGCTTGGGACAGGGGTACCAAGAGACCCAGTACTTC CASSLGQGYQETQYF
few TRBJ2-7 NA TRBV20-1 TGCAGTGCTAGAGATGTTTCCGGGGCGGTCGTCGAGCAGTACTTC CSARDVSGAVVEQYF
few TRBJ2-7 NA TRBV4-1 TGCGCCAGCAGCCAAGCAACGGTTCAAGGTTACGAGCAGTACTTC CASSQATVQGYEQYF
NA TRBJ2-7 NA TRBV7-9 TGTGCCAGCAGCCCAAACAGCGAGCAGTACTTC CASSPNSEQYF
few TRBJ2-5 NA TRBV6-5 TGTGCCAGCAGGAGCAGTAGGGAGACCCAGTACTTC CASRSSRETQYF
few TRBJ2-1 TRBD2 TRBV20-1 TGCAGTGCTAGAGTACCCAGCGGGATCATCATCAGCGAGCAGTTCTTC CSARVPSGIIISEQFF
many TRBJ2-2 NA TRBV5-1 TGCGCCAGCAGTTCGAACACCGGGGAGCTGTTTTTT CASSSNTGELFF
NA TRBJ1-2 TRBD1 TRBV6-2/TRBV6-3 TGTGCCAGCAGTTACATCCGCGGGACAGGCCCAAAGGGCTACACCTTC CASSYIRGTGPKGYTF
NA TRBJ2-7 NA TRBV7-6 TGTGCCAGCGGCCTCGGTGGTAGCGACTACGAGCAGTACTTC CASGLGGSDYEQYF
NA TRBJ1-1 NA TRBV4-1 TGCGCCAGCAGCCATGCTACTCAGGGGAACACTGAAGCTTTCTTT CASSHATQGNTEAFF
NA TRBJ1-5 NA TRBV19 TGTGCCAGTAGTAACGGGCCCAATCAGCCCCAGCATTTT CASSNGPNQPQHF
few TRBJ1-6 NA TRBV30 TGTGCCTGGAGTGTACGACAGTATAATTCACCCCTCCACTTT CAWSVRQYNSPLHF
NA TRBJ1-5 TRBD1 TRBV30 TGTGCGGGGAGGGACAGGGGAGTGGATGGCAATCAGCCCCAGCATTTT CAGRDRGVDGNQPQHF
NA TRBJ2-6 NA TRBV27 TGTGCCAGCAGTTACGGGTATGGGGCCAACGTCCTGACTTTC CASSYGYGANVLTF
NA TRBJ2-7 NA TRBV7-6 TGTGCCAGCAGCCAGACCCGGGACGTCCCCTACGAGCAGTACTTC CASSQTRDVPYEQYF
few TRBJ2-7 NA TRBV6-5 TGTGCCAGCAGACCTTGGCAGGGCGCGTACGAGCAGTACTTC CASRPWQGAYEQYF
few TRBJ2-7 TRBD1 TRBV6-6 TGTGCCAGCAGTCCCCGGGACAGGGGGCTTGGAGAGCAGTACTTC CASSPRDRGLGEQYF
few TRBJ2-3 NA TRBV6-1 TGTGCCAGCAGTGAAGCGTATACGCAGTATTTT CASSEAYTQYF
NA TRBJ2-7 TRBD2 TRBV5-1 TGCGCCAGCAGCCAAGGAGCGGGAGTGGGCGAGCAGTACTTC CASSQGAGVGEQYF
NA TRBJ1-1 NA TRBV3-2 TGTGCCAGCAGCCTATCGAGCGCAGCGGATTTTAACACTGAAGCTTTCTTT CASSLSSAADFNTEAFF
NA TRBJ2-1 TRBD2 TRBV12-3/TRBV12-4 TGTGCCAGCACTCTACTAGCGGGAGGTTTTAATGAGCAGTTCTTC CASTLLAGGFNEQFF
NA TRBJ2-1 TRBD2 TRBV9 TGTGCCAGCAGTACCGGGACTAGCGGATCTGAGCAGTTCTTC CASSTGTSGSEQFF